The 6 T cell receptor beta chains listed next were all sequenced from one sample in a study of T-cell reconstitution after alpha-beta-depleted transplantation in children (dated by TCRdb to 2016 to 2017). The library was generated by PCR. TCRdb records Illumina HiSeq 2500 as the sequencer. TCR libraries were prepared with molecular barcoding, using unique molecular identifiers to normalize TCRbeta repertoire quantification. TCRdb handled the public reads itself, with Q25 trimming in fastp and clone calling in MiXCR, and kept productive beta chains. Here each entry gathers all rows of one CDR3 protein and keeps the most common genes and DNA. The sample contains about 440,000 distinct CDR3 sequences, over 40% of them found a single time. The biggest ten clones account for roughly 27% of the sample. This sample's treatment or condition label indicates: allogeneic hematopoietic cell transplantation with graft depleted of TCRalphabeta T cells and CD19 B cells.

Sequenced here: PBMCs, sampled before TCRalphabeta/CD19-depleted stem cell transplant. The receptors were gathered from a girl aged 2 to 10 with aplastic anemia, due to receive a stem cell transplant.

This clonotype was picked up a small number of times. The CDR3 nucleotides read TGCGCCAGCCGAGCGAGTGGCACAGATACGCAGTATTTT. This translates into CASRASGTDTQYF. The chain is built from TRBV10-1 and TRBJ2-3; D is undetermined. V was clipped by 8 bases and J by 1 base, with 10 bases between them. This CDR3 is 13 amino acids long. Germline-derived CDR1 and CDR2 are WNHNN and SYGVQD (reference sequence).

This rearrangement joins TRBV6-5 to TRBJ2-6; D is unclear. The CDR3 totals 16 residues. Per germline, CDR1 MNHEY and CDR2 SVGAGI. The germline V and J ends were trimmed by 0 bases and 2 bases, with 8 bases remaining between them. For the CDR3, the DNA is TGTGCCAGCAGTTACTCGGTTCTCACTGGGGCCAACGTCCTGACTTTC. Residues: CASSYSVLTGANVLTF.

The genes are TRBV27 and TRBJ2-2; the D gene is possibly TRBD2 (6 bases). The length of the CDR3 is 15 residues. V lost 3 bases and J lost 6, with 14 bases in between. The germline V gene encodes CDR1 MNHEY and CDR2 SMNVEV (reference sequence). In DNA, the CDR3 is TGTGCCAGCAGTTTGGCCTGGGGGGAGTCCGGGGAGCTGTTTTTT. This codes for CASSLAWGESGELFF.

This clonotype was picked up a small number of times. The chain uses TRBV9 and TRBJ2-5; D might be TRBD1 (5 bases). From germline, CDR1 is SGDLS and CDR2 YYNGEE. The germline V and J ends were trimmed by 1 base and 4 bases, with 11 bases remaining between them. The length of the CDR3 is 14 residues. The CDR3 is CASSVRSQGETQYF. The CDR3 coding sequence is TGTGCCAGCAGCGTAAGAAGTCAGGGAGAGACCCAGTACTTC.

This clonotype has ten or more counts. The CDR3 bases are TGTGCCAGCAGTACCAGGAACCCCAGCTCCTACAATGAGCAGTTCTTC. Encoded protein: CASSTRNPSSYNEQFF. The genes are TRBV28 and TRBJ2-1; D is uncertain. Trimming removed 5 bases from V and 0 bases from J, with 14 bases in between. The CDR3 has 16 residues. Germline V CDR1 and CDR2: MDHEN, SYDVKM.

The chain employs TRBV6-2 or TRBV6-3 and TRBJ2-7; 8 bases match TRBD1. This CDR3 comprises 15 residues. Germline CDR1 is MNHEY and CDR2 is SVGEGT. J was trimmed by 7 bases and V by 6 bases; bases with no gene match: 14. CDR3 sequence (DNA): TGTGCCAGCAGCCCCCTGAGGACAGGGCTGGGAGAGCAGTACTTC. Encoded protein: CASSPLRTGLGEQYF.